Each of the 11 T cell receptor beta chains below was sequenced from the same sample in a study of memory CD4+ T cells and cytomegalovirus serostatus. The sort gate was single viable CD3+CD4+CD8-CD45RO+ cells for memory CD4+ T cells. TCRdb's table, derived via immunoSEQ multiplex PCR, lists solely in-frame clones and lacks some. The data contain some 35,000 clones, 65% to 80% of them seen just once; the ten biggest clones take up roughly 5%. The sequenced sample consisted of memory CD4+ T cells from blood. The receptors stem from an adult in good health and CMV-seropositive.

V usage is TRBV29-1 and J usage is TRBJ2-3; D remains unclear. The CDR3 length is 16 residues. Trimming took off 4 bases at V and 0 bases at J, with 17 bases between the two ends. Germline lookup yields CDR1 SQVTM and CDR2 ANQGSEA. CDR3 loop: CSVVDLGFLSTDTQYF. In DNA form, the CDR3 reads TGCAGCGTTGTCGATCTAGGGTTCTTAAGCACAGATACGCAGTATTTT.

This clone appeared once. The V call is TRBV6-1, the J call TRBJ2-1; D remains ambiguous. The V end lost 4 bases, the J end lost 7 bases, and 11 bases lay between the germline ends. Germline V lookup: CDR1 MNHNS, CDR2 SASEGT. This CDR3 comprises 13 residues. CDR3 sequence reads: CASSGPVGNEQFF. The CDR3 DNA is TGTGCCAGCAGTGGCCCAGTCGGAAATGAGCAGTTCTTC.

The chain combines TRBV15 with TRBJ1-1, with D possibly matching TRBD1 (5 bases). Germline V gene sequence: CDR1 LNHNV, CDR2 YYDKDF (reference sequence). V shed 3 bases and J shed 2 bases, with 10 bases lying between them. There are 14 residues in the CDR3. As DNA, the CDR3 is TGTGCCACCAGCAGGGTAGGGGATAACACTGAAGCTTTCTTT. This codes for CATSRVGDNTEAFF.

This chain uses TRBV6-5 with TRBJ1-2; D remains unclear. This CDR3 has 13 amino acids. Germline V gene data show CDR1 as MNHEY and CDR2 as SVGAGI. Trimming left V 4 bases short and J 2 bases short, with 8 bases between. CDR3: CASSSGLNYGYTF. For the CDR3, the DNA is TGTGCCAGCAGTTCTGGACTCAACTATGGCTACACCTTC.

This clone was seen once. The chain combines TRBV18 with TRBJ1-1; D might be TRBD1 (6 bases). Trimming took 3 bases from V and 4 from J, leaving 9 bases between them. Looked up from germline, CDR1 is KGHSH and CDR2 is LQKENI. CDR3 length equals 13 residues. In DNA form, the CDR3 reads TGTGCCAGCTCACCCAGGGGCGGCACTGAAGCTTTCTTT. Translated: CASSPRGGTEAFF. The full variable domain, its missing parts supplied by reference TRBV18 and TRBJ1-1, is NAGVMQNPRHLVRRRGQEARLRCSPMKGHSHVYWYRQLPEEGLKFMVYLQKENIIDESGMPKERFSAEFPKEGPSILRIQQVVRGDSAAYFCASSPRGGTEAFFGQGTRLTVV.

The chain has TRBV11-1 and TRBJ2-7, with D perhaps TRBD1 (5 bases). The CDR3 runs 14 residues. Germline assignment: CDR1 SGHAT and CDR2 FQDESV (reference sequence). The germline V and J ends were trimmed by 5 bases and 7 bases, with 18 bases remaining between them. Written as DNA, the CDR3 is TGTGCCAGCAGCCTGGACACGGGCTTCGGAGAGCAGTACTTC. This encodes CASSLDTGFGEQYF.

This clone was detected only once. The J gene is TRBJ1-2, the V gene TRBV4-3, with 9 bases aligning to TRBD1. Germline V gene data show CDR1 as LGHNA and CDR2 as YSLEER. V was pared by 4 bases and J by 6 bases, with 9 bases of the junction left unmatched. This CDR3 region has 15 residues. CDR3 DNA: TGCGCCAGCAGCCTGTTCGGGACAGGGAGGGATGGCTACACCTTC. Protein: CASSLFGTGRDGYTF.

The sample holds a few counts of this clone. V and J are TRBV7-6 and TRBJ2-2, with D unresolved. This CDR3 contains 14 residues. CDR1 SGHVS and CDR2 FNYEAQ come from the germline V gene. V lost 1 base, J lost 1 base, and 4 bases lay in between. CDR3 protein: CASSLGQNTGELFF. The CDR3 coding sequence is TGTGCCAGCAGCTTAGGACAGAACACCGGGGAGCTGTTTTTT.

This chain joins TRBV18 and TRBJ1-4; tentatively, D is TRBD1 (6 bases). CDR3 size: 14 residues. Germline V CDR1 and CDR2: KGHSH, LQKENI. The V end was cut by 4 bases, the J end by 4 bases, with 10 bases between. The CDR3 region has the DNA TGTGCCAGCTCACGGACAGCGGATAATGAAAAACTGTTTTTT. Encoded protein: CASSRTADNEKLFF. The full variable domain, in which reference TRBV18 and TRBJ1-4 provide the parts outside the CDR3, is NAGVMQNPRHLVRRRGQEARLRCSPMKGHSHVYWYRQLPEEGLKFMVYLQKENIIDESGMPKERFSAEFPKEGPSILRIQQVVRGDSAAYFCASSRTADNEKLFFGSGTQLSVL.

The V call is TRBV2, the J call TRBJ1-5, with 7 bases aligning to TRBD1. CDR1 SNHLY and CDR2 FYNNEI come from the germline V gene. The V and J ends lost 9 bases and 3 bases, in that order; junction bases with no gene match: 14. This CDR3 has 16 amino acids. In DNA, the CDR3 is TGTGCCAGTTCCAACCTTCCGGGACAGATCAATCAGCCCCAGCATTTT. Translated: CASSNLPGQINQPQHF.

The V gene is TRBV11-2, the J gene TRBJ2-5, with D perhaps matching TRBD1 (5 bases). The germline V gene has CDR1 SGHAT and CDR2 FQNNGV. The ends were cut back, 5 bases at V and 4 bases at J, with 11 bases in the middle. The CDR3 runs to 13 residues. CDR3 region: CASSAQVRETQYF. CDR3 bases: TGTGCCAGCAGCGCACAGGTTCGAGAGACCCAGTACTTC.